This TCR beta chain was observed in a study of T-cell memory formation after mild COVID-19. Study summary: Each donor largely had its own TCR clusters.

One entry per CDR3 protein, called by TCRdb with MiXCR from the 5' RACE reads. Of 100,000 to 130,000 distinct CDR3 sequences listed, 15% to 20% are singletons. This clonotype was counted a few times. The length of the CDR3 is 16 residues. The trim removed 0 bases at V and 6 bases at J, leaving 2 bases unmatched. The germline V gene encodes CDR1 LGHNA and CDR2 YNFKEQ. Material: PBMCs or a T cell subset sorted from them (not recorded which). The chain is built from TRBV4-2 and TRBJ2-5; 15 bases fit TRBD2. This clonotype was sampled from a man between 18 and 29 years old who had mild COVID-19 (a few samples of this study predate the infection). Cell type and time point are not known. CDR3 bases: TGTGCCAGCAGCCAAGAGGGGACTAGCGGGGGGCAGACCCAGTACTTC. Its translation is CASSQEGTSGGQTQYF.